This T cell receptor beta chain was found in a study of OX40 agonist ivuxolimab in advanced cancers. Libraries were prepared by immunoSEQ multiplex PCR; TCRdb keeps only in-frame clonotypes and omits some of them. The sample includes approximately 61,000 clones, nearly 90% of them seen just once. The germline gives CDR1 SGDLS, CDR2 YYNGEE. The CDR3 has 14 residues. The V gene is TRBV9, the J gene TRBJ2-5; D may be TRBD1 or TRBD2 (5 bases each). The DNA end is more similar to TRBJ2-7, so the J call may be wrong. The clonotype was recovered from an adult with an advanced solid tumor such as melanoma, head and neck, liver or kidney cancer. This specimen was CD4+ or CD8+ T cells sorted from blood, taken in a trial of the OX40 agonist ivuxolimab. CDR3 sequence (DNA): TGTGCCAGCAGCGTAGGAGGGGACGGTCGCGAGCAGTACTTC. Translated, it gives CASSVGGDGREQYF.